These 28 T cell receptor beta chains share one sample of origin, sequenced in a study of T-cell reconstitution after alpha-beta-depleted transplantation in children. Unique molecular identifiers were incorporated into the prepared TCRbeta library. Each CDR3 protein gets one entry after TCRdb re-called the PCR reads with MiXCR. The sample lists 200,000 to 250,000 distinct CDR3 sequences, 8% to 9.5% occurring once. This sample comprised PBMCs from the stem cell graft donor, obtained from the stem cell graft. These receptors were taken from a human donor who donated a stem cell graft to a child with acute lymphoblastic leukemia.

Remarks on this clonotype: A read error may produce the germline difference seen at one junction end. CDR3 bases: TGTGCCAGCAGCCAGACACTCAATCAACCCCAGCATTTT. As protein: CASSQTLNQPQHF. V is TRBV11-2 and J is TRBJ1-5, with D uncertain. CDR1 SGHAT and CDR2 FQNNGV come from the germline V gene. This CDR3 region has 13 residues.

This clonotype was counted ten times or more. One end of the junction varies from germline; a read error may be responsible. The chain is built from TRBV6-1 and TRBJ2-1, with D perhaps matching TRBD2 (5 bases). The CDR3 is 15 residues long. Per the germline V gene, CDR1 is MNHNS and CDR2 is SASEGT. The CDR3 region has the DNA TGCGCCAGCGACGAGGGCATGGGGATAGGCAATGAGCAGTTCTTC. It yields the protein CASDEGMGIGNEQFF.

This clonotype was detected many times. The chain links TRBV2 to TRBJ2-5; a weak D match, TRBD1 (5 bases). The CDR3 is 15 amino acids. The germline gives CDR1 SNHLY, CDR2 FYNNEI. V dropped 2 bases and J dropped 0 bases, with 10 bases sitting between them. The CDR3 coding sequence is TGTGCCAGCAGTGAAAGACAGCCACACCAAGAGACCCAGTACTTC. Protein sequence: CASSERQPHQETQYF.

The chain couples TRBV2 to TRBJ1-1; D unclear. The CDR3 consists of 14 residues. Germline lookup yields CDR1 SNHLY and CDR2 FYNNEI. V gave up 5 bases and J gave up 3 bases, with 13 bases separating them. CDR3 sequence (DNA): TGTGCCAGCAGTAACCTCCGAGGGCACACTGAAGCTTTCTTT. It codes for CASSNLRGHTEAFF.

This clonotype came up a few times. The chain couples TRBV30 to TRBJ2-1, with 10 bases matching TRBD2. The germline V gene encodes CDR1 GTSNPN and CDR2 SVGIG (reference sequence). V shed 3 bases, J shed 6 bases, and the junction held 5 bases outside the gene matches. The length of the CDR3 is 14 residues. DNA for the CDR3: TGTGCCTGGAGAGTAGCGGGGGGAACCAATGAGCAGTTCTTC. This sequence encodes CAWRVAGGTNEQFF.

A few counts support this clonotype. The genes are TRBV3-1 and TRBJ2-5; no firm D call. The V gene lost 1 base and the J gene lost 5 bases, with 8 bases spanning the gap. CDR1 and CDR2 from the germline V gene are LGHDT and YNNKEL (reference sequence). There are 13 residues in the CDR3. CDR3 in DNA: TGTGCCAGCAGCCAAGGAATCCGGGAGACCCAGTACTTC. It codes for CASSQGIRETQYF.

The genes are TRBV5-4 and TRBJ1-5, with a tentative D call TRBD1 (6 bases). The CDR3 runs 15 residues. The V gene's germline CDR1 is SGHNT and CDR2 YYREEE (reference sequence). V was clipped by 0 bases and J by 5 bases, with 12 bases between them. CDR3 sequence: CASSLGGQGDQPQHF. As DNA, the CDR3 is TGTGCCAGCAGCTTGGGGGGACAAGGTGATCAGCCCCAGCATTTT.

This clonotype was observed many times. CDR3 DNA: TGTGCCAGCAGCTCGGGACTAGCGGGGAGAGCAGATACGCAGTATTTT. Protein product: CASSSGLAGRADTQYF. V is TRBV7-2 and J is TRBJ2-3; TRBD2 aligns across 13 bases. The CDR3 spans 16 residues. Germline V gene sequence: CDR1 SGHTA, CDR2 FQGNSA. Germline trimming cut 4 bases from V and 4 bases from J; bases unmatched to any gene: 5. Drawing the rest from reference TRBV7-2 and TRBJ2-3, the complete variable domain is GAGVSQSPSNKVTEKGKDVELRCDPISGHTALYWYRQSLGQGLEFLIYFQGNSAPDKSGLPSDRFSAERTGGSVSTLTIQRTQQEDSAVYLCASSSGLAGRADTQYFGPGTRLTVL.

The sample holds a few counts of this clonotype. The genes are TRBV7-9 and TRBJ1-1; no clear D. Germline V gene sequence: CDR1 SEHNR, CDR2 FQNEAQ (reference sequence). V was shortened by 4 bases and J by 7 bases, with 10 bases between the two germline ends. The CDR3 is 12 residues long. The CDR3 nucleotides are TGTGCCAGCAGCTCCCTCACGGTTGAAGCTTTCTTT. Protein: CASSSLTVEAFF.

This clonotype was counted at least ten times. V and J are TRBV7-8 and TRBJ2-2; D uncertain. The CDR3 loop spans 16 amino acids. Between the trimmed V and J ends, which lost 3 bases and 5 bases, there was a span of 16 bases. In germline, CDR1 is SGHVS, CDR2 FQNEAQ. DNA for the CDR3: TGTGCCAGCAGCTTTTCTAGGGATCGTTGGACCGGGGAGCTGTTTTTT. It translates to CASSFSRDRWTGELFF. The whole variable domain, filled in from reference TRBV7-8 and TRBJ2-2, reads GAGVSQSPRYKVAKRGQDVALRCDPISGHVSLFWYQQALGQGPEFLTYFQNEAQLDKSGLPSDRFFAERPEGSVSTLKIQRTQQEDSAVYLCASSFSRDRWTGELFFGEGSRLTVL.

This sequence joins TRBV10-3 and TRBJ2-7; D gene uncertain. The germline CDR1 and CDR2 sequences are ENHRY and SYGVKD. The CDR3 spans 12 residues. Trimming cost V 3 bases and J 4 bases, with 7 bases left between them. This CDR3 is CAISENGYEQYF. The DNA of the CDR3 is TGTGCCATCAGTGAAAACGGATACGAGCAGTACTTC.

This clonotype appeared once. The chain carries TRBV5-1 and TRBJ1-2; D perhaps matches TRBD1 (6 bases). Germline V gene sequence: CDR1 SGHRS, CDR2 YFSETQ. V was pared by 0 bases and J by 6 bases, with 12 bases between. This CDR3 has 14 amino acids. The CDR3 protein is CASSLVAGGDGYTF. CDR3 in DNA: TGCGCCAGCAGCTTGGTCGCGGGGGGCGATGGCTACACCTTC. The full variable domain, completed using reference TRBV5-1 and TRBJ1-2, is KAGVTQTPRYLIKTRGQQVTLSCSPISGHRSVSWYQQTPGQGLQFLFEYFSETQRNKGNFPGRFSGRQFSNSRSEMNVSTLELGDSALYLCASSLVAGGDGYTFGSGTRLTVV.

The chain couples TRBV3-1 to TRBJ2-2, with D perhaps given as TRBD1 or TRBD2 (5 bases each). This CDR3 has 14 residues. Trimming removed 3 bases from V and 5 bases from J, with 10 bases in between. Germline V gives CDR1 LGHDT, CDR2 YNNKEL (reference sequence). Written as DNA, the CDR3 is TGTGCCAGCAGCCACAGAGGGGAGACCGGGGAGCTGTTTTTT. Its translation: CASSHRGETGELFF.

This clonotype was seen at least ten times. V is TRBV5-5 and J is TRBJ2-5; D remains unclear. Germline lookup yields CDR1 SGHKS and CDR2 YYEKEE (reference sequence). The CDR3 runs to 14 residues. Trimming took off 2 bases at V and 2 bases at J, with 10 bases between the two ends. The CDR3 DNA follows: TGTGCCAGCAGCTTCCAATGGGTGCAAGAGACCCAGTACTTC. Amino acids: CASSFQWVQETQYF.

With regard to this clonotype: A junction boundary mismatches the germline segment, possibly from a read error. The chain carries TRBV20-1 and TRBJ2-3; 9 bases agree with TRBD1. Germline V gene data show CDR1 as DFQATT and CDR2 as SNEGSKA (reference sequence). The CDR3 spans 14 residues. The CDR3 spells CGARGGTGSDTQYF. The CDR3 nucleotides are TGCGGTGCTAGAGGAGGGACAGGGTCAGATACGCAGTATTTT.

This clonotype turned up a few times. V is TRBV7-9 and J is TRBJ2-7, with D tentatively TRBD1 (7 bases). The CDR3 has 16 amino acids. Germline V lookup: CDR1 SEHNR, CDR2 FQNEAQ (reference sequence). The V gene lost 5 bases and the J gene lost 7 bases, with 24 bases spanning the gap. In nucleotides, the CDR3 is TGTGCCAGCAGCCAATTCCCAGGGGGGCGACTGGGGGAGCAGTACTTC. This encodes CASSQFPGGRLGEQYF.

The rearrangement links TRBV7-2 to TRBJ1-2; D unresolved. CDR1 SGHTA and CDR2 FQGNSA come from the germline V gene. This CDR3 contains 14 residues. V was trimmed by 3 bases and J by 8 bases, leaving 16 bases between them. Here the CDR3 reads CASSFIGQARGYTF. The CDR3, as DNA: TGTGCCAGCAGCTTTATCGGCCAAGCTAGGGGCTACACCTTC.

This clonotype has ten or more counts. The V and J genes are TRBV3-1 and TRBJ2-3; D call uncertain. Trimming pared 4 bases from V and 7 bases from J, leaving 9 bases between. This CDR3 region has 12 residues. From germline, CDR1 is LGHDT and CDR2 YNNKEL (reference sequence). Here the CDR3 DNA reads TGTGCCAGCAGCCGAGTTGACTATACGCAGTATTTT. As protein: CASSRVDYTQYF.

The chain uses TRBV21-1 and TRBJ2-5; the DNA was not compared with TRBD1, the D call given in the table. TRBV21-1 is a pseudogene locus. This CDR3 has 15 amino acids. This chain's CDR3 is CASSFCRDSQETQYF. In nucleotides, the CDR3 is TGTGCCAGCAGCTTTTGCCGGGACAGCCAAGAGACCCAGTACTTC.

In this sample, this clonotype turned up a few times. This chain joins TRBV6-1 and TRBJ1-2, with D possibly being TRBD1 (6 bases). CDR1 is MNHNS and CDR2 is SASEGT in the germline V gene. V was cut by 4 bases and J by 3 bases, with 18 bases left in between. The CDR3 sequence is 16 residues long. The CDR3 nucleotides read TGTGCCAGCAGTGGACGGACAGCCCCTGCGCACTATGGCTACACCTTC. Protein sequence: CASSGRTAPAHYGYTF.

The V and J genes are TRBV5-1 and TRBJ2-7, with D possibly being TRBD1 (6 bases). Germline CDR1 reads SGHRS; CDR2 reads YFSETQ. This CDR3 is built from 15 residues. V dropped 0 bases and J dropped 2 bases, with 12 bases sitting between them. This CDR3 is CASSLGAGATYEQYF. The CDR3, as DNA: TGCGCCAGCAGCTTGGGGGCAGGGGCTACCTACGAGCAGTACTTC.

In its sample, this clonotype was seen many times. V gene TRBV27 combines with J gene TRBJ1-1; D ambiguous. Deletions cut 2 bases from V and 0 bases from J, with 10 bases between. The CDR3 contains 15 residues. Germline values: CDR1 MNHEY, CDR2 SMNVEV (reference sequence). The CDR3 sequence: CASSLTGNMNTEAFF. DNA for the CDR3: TGTGCCAGCAGTTTAACGGGGAATATGAACACTGAAGCTTTCTTT.

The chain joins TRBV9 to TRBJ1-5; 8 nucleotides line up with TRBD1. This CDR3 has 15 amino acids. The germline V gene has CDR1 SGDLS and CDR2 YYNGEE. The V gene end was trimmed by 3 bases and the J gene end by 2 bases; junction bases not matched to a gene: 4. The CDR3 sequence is CASSGAGQGNQPQHF. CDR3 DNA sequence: TGTGCCAGCAGCGGCGCGGGACAGGGCAATCAGCCCCAGCATTTT.

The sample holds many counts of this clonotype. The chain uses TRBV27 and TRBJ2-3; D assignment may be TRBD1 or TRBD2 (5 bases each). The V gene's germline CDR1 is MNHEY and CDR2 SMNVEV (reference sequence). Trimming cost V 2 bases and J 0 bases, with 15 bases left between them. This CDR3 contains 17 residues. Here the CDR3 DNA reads TGTGCCAGCAGTTTAAGGGGACCACAGGTTAGCACAGATACGCAGTATTTT. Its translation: CASSLRGPQVSTDTQYF.

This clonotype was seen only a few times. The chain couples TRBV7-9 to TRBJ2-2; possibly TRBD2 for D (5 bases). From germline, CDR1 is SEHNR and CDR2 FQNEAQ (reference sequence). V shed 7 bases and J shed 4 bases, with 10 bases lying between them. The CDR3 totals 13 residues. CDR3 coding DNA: TGTGCCAGCACGGAGGCAGGCACCGGGGAGCTGTTTTTT. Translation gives CASTEAGTGELFF.

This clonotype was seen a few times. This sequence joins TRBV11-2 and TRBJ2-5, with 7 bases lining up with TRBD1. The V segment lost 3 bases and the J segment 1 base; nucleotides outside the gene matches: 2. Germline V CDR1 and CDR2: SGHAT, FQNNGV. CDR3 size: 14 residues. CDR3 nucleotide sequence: TGTGCCAGCAGCTTCAGGGGGATCCAAGAGACCCAGTACTTC. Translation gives CASSFRGIQETQYF.

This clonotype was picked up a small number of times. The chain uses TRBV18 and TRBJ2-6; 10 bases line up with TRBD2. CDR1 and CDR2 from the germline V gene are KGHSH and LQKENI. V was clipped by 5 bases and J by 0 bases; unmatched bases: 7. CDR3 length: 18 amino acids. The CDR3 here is CASSEKRGGLSGANVLTF. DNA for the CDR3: TGTGCCAGCTCAGAGAAGCGGGGGGGCCTCTCTGGGGCCAACGTCCTGACTTTC. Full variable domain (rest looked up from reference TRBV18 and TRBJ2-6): NAGVMQNPRHLVRRRGQEARLRCSPMKGHSHVYWYRQLPEEGLKFMVYLQKENIIDESGMPKERFSAEFPKEGPSILRIQQVVRGDSAAYFCASSEKRGGLSGANVLTFGAGSRLTVL.

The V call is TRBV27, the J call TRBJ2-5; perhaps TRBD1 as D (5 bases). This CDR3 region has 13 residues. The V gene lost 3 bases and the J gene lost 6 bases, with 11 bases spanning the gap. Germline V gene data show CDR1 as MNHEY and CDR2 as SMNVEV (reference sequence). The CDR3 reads CASSFWTTKTQYF. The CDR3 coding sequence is TGTGCCAGCAGTTTTTGGACAACCAAGACCCAGTACTTC.